The source of this TCR beta chain is a study of T cells expressing NK-cell markers. TCRdb reprocessed the 5' RACE reads; each CDR3 protein has one entry and no DNA is given. This sample's table reports about 260,000 distinct CDR3 sequences. In germline, CDR1 is KGHSH, CDR2 LQKENI. The CDR3 is 13 amino acids. The chain joins TRBV18 to TRBJ2-7; TCRdb's assignment of TRBD1 cannot be checked, as there is no DNA. Material for sequencing was blood T cells: a sorted CD56 or NKG2C T cell subset, CD4+ or CD8+ T cells, or bulk PBMC T cells (not recorded which). The receptor was derived from a man aged 18 to 29 in good health. The CDR3 loop reads CASSPDRHYEQYF.